This section outlines one T cell receptor (beta chain) sequence together with its context. The antigen is not known. The sample belongs to a study of siplizumab effects on memory and regulatory T cells. General study findings and limits: About 80-96% of proliferating CD4+ or CD8+ clones had no assignable naive or memory phenotype.

CDR3 length: 15 residues. V was cut by 0 bases and J by 0 bases, with 11 bases left in between. CDR1 is GTSNPN, CDR2 SVGIG, per germline (reference sequence). Clones were sequenced by immunoSEQ multiplex PCR, and TCRdb holds only the in-frame ones, with some missing. The table has fewer than 120,000 clones, more than 90% seen once. The clonotype originates from a human donor in good health. This chain uses TRBV30 with TRBJ1-1, with D unresolved. Material for sequencing was CD4+ T cells sorted from blood. CDR3 amino acids: CAWSVWAAMNTEAFF. The CDR3, as DNA: TGTGCCTGGAGTGTGTGGGCTGCTATGAACACTGAAGCTTTCTTT.